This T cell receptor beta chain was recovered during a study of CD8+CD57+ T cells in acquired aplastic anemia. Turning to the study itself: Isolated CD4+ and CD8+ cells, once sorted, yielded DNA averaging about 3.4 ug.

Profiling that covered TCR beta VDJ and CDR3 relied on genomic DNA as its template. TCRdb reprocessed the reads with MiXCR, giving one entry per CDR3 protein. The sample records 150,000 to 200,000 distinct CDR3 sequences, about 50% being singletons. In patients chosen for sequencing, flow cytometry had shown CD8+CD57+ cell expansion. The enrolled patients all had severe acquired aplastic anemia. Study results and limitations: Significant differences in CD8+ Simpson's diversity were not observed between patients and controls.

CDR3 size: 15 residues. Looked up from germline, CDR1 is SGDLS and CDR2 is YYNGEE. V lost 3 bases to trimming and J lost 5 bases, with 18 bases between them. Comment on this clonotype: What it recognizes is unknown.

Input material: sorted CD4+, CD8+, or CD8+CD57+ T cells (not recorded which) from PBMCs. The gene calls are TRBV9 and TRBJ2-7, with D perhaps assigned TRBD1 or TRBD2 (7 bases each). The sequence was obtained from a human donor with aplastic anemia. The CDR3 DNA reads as TGTGCCAGCAGCGCCAGAGCGGGACAGCCCCACGAGCAGTACTTC. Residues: CASSARAGQPHEQYF.